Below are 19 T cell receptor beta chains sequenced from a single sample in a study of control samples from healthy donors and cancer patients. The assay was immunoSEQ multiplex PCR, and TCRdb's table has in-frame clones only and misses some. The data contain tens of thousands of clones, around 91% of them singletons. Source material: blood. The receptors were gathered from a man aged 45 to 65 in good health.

The CDR3 reads CASSSPPGLLPYNEQFF. The DNA of the CDR3 is TGTGCCAGCAGCTCCCCCCCGGGACTACTTCCGTACAATGAGCAGTTCTTC. The genes are TRBV21-1 and TRBJ2-1; the table names TRBD2, a call not compared with the DNA. TRBV21-1 is recorded as a pseudogene. This CDR3 is built from 17 residues.

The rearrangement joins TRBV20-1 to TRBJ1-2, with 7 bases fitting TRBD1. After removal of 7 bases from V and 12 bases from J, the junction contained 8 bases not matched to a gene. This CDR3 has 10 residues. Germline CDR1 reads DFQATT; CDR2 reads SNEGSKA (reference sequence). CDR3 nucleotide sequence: TGCAGTGTTGGAAGGGGGCGTGACACCTTC. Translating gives CSVGRGRDTF.

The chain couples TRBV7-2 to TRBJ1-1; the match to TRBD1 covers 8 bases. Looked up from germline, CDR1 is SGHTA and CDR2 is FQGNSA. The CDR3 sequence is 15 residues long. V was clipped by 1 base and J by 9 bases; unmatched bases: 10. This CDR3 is CASSLVNLRTGKAFF. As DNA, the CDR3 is TGTGCCAGCAGCTTAGTAAACCTAAGGACAGGGAAAGCTTTCTTT.

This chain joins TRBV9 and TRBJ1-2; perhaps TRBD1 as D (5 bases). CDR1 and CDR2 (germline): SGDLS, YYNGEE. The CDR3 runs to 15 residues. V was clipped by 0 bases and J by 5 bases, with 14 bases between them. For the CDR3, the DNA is TGTGCCAGCAGCGTAGGCCTAGACAGACTGTATGGCTACACCTTC. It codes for CASSVGLDRLYGYTF.

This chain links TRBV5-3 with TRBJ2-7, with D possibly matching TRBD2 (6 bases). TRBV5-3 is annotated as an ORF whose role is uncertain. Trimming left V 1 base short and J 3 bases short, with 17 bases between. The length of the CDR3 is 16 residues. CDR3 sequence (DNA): TGTGCCAGAAGCTTGAGTCGGTACAGGAGGGGCTACGAGCAGTACTTC. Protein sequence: CARSLSRYRRGYEQYF.

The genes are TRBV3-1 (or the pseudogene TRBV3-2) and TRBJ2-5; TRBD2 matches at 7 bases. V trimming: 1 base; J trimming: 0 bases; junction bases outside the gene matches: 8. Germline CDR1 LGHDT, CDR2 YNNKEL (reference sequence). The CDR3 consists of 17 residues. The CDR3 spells CASSQGTSFGYQETQYF. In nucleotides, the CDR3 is TGTGCCAGCAGCCAAGGGACTAGTTTTGGGTACCAAGAGACCCAGTACTTC.

The CDR3 sequence: CASMEAPNTGELFF. In DNA form, the CDR3 reads TGCGCCAGCATGGAGGCGCCGAACACCGGGGAGCTGTTTTTT. The chain carries TRBV10-1 and TRBJ2-2; TRBD2 is a possible D gene (5 bases). V lost 7 bases, J lost 0 bases, and 9 bases lay in between. This CDR3 contains 14 residues. CDR1 WNHNN and CDR2 SYGVQD come from the germline V gene (reference sequence).

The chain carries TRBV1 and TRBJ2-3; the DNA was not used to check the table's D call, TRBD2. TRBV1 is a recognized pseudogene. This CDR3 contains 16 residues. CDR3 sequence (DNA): TGCACCAGCAGCCAAGACCCGGGGGGCCAGTCAGATACGCAGTATTTT. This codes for CTSSQDPGGQSDTQYF.

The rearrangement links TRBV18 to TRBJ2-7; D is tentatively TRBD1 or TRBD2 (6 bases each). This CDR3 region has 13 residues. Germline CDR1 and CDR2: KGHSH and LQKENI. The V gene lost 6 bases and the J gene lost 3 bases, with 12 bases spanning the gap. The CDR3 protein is CASSGGQIYEQYF. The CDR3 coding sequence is TGTGCCAGCTCGGGGGGACAAATCTACGAGCAGTACTTC. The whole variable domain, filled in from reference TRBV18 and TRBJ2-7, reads NAGVMQNPRHLVRRRGQEARLRCSPMKGHSHVYWYRQLPEEGLKFMVYLQKENIIDESGMPKERFSAEFPKEGPSILRIQQVVRGDSAAYFCASSGGQIYEQYFGPGTRLTVT.

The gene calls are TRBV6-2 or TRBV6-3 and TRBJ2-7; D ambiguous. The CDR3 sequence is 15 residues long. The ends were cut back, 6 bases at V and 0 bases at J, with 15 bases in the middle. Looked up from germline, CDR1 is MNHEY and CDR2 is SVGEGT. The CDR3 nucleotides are TGTGCCAGCAGCCCCGGACGGATCATCTCCTACGAGCAGTACTTC. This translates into CASSPGRIISYEQYF.

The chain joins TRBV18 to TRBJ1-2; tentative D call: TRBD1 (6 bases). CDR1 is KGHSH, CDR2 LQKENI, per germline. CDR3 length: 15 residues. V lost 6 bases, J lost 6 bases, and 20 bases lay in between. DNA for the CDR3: TGTGCCAGCTCCAGTCCACAGGGCAGGAATAATGGCTACACCTTC. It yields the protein CASSSPQGRNNGYTF.

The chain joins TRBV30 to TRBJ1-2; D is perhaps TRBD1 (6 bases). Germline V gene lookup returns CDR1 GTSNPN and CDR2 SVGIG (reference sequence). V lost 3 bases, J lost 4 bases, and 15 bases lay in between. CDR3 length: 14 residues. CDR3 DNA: TGTGCCTGGAGGTTGGGGGCCTGGGGCTATGGCTACACCTTC. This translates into CAWRLGAWGYGYTF. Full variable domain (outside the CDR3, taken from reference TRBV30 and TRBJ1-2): SQTIHQWPATLVQPVGSPLSLECTVEGTSNPNLYWYRQAAGRGLQLLFYSVGIGQISSEVPQNLSASRPQDRQFILSSKKLLLSDSGFYLCAWRLGAWGYGYTFGSGTRLTVV.

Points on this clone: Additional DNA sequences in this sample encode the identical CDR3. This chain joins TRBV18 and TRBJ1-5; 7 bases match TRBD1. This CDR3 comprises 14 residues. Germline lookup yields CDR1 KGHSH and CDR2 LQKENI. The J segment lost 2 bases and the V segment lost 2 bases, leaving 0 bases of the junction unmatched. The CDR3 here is CASSPGTGNQPQHF. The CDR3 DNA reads TGTGCCAGCTCACCAGGGACAGGCAATCAGCCCCAGCATTTT.

In DNA, the CDR3 is TGCGCCAGCAGCTCGGGACAGGCCGACTCTGGAAACACCATATATTTT. Translation gives CASSSGQADSGNTIYF. The rearrangement links TRBV5-1 to TRBJ1-3; 8 bases line up with TRBD1. J was trimmed by 0 bases and V by 3 bases; bases with no gene match: 5. The CDR3 spans 16 residues. Germline CDR1 reads SGHRS; CDR2 reads YFSETQ.

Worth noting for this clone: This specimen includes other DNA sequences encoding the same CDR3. The CDR3 is CASSPMTGSTEAFF. CDR3 nucleotides: TGTGCCAGCAGCCCGATGACAGGTTCTACTGAAGCTTTCTTT. This chain joins TRBV6-5 and TRBJ1-1, with a possible D match to TRBD1 (6 bases). In germline, CDR1 is MNHEY, CDR2 SVGAGI. The CDR3 covers 14 residues. Between the trimmed V and J ends, which lost 6 bases and 5 bases, there was a span of 16 bases.

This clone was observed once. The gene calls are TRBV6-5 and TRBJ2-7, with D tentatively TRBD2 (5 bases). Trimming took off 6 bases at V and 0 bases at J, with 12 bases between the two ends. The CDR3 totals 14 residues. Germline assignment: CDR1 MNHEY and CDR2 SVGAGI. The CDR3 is CASSVEGSSYEQYF. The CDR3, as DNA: TGTGCCAGCAGCGTAGAGGGATCCTCCTACGAGCAGTACTTC.

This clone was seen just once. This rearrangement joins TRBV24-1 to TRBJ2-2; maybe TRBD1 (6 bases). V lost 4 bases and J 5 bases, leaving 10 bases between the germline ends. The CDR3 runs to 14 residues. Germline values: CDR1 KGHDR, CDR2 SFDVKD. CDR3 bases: TGTGCCACCAGTGACGACAGGAATACCGGGGAGCTGTTTTTT. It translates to CATSDDRNTGELFF.

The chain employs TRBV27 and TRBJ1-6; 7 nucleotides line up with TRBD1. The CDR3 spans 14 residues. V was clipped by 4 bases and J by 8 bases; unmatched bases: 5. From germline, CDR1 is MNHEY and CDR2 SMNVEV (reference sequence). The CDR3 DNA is TGTGCCAGCAGTTGGGGCAGGGGGGATTCACCCCTCCACTTT. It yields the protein CASSWGRGDSPLHF.

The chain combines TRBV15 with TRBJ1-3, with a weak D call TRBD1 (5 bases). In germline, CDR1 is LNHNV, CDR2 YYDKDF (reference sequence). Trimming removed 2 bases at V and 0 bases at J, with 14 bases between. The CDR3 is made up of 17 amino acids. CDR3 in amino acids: CATSRSVGGNSGNTIYF. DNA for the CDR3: TGTGCCACCAGCAGATCCGTCGGGGGGAACTCTGGAAACACCATATATTTT.